This TCR beta chain was sequenced during a study of CD8 T cells in Susac syndrome. At the level of the study: Patients with Susac syndrome were therapy-naive, on corticosteroids, or on intravenous immunoglobulin alone at blood draw.

CDR1 is MDHEN, CDR2 SYDVKM, per germline. V was pared by 1 base and J by 4 bases, with 6 bases of the junction left unmatched. The CDR3 has 15 amino acids. CD8+ and CD4+ T cells taken from blood had their TCR beta sequenced. RNA in amounts of roughly 0.5 to 1 ug was reverse transcribed with random hexamers. TCR beta CDR3 was amplified by immunoSEQ covering 54 Vbeta and 13 Jbeta. TCRdb ran MiXCR on the immunoSEQ multiplex PCR reads and lists one entry per CDR3 protein. Here the sample spans some 130,000 distinct CDR3 sequences, more than 85% being singletons. The sample taken for sequencing was CD8+ T cells from PBMCs. The TCR comes from a human donor with Susac syndrome. This chain links TRBV28 with TRBJ2-7; 8 bases align to TRBD2. The CDR3 DNA reads TGTGCCAGCAGTTTATCGGCGGGAGGACTTTACGAGCAGTACTTC. It encodes CASSLSAGGLYEQYF.